This T cell receptor beta chain is drawn from a study of blood T cell repertoires in COVID-19. TCRdb keeps only in-frame clones here, not all; method: immunoSEQ multiplex PCR. The table has 60,000 or so clones, 78% seen once. Trimming removed 5 bases from V and 6 bases from J; junction bases left unmatched: 6. Germline CDR1 reads SGHNT; CDR2 reads YENEEA. The CDR3 covers 13 residues. Sequenced sample: peripheral blood. The chain carries TRBV11-3 and TRBJ2-7, with 8 positions matching TRBD1. This clonotype originated in a human donor in a cohort sampled during active COVID-19. CDR3 bases: TGTGCCAGCAGCCGGGACAGGCTAAGCGAGCAGTACTTC. Translated, it gives CASSRDRLSEQYF.